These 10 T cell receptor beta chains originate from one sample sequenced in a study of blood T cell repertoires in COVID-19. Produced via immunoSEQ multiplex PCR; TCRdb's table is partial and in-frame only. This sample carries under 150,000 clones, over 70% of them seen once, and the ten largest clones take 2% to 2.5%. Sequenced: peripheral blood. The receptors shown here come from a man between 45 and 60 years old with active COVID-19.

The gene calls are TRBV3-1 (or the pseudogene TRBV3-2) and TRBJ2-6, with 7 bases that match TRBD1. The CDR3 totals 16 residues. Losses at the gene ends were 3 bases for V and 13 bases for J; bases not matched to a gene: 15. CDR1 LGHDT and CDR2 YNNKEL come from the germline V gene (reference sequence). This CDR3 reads CASSHGGQVLKWVLTF. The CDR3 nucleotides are TGTGCCAGCAGCCATGGTGGACAGGTACTAAAATGGGTCCTGACTTTC.

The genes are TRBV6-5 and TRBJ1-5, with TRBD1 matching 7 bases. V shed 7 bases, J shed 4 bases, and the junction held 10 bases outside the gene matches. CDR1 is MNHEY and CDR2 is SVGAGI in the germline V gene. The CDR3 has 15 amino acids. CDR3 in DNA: TGTGCCAGCATAGGAGGGACAGCCGTAAATCAGCCCCAGCATTTT. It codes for CASIGGTAVNQPQHF.

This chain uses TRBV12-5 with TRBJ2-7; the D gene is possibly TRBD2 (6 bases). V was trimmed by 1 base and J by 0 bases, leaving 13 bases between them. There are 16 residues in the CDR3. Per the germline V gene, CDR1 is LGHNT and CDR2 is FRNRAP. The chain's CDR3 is CASGLAAGISSYEQYF. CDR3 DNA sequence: TGTGCTAGTGGTTTGGCGGCGGGAATCAGCTCCTACGAGCAGTACTTC.

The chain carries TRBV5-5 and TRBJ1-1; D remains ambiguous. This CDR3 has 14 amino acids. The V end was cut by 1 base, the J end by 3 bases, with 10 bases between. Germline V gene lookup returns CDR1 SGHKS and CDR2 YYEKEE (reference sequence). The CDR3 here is CASSLWQVDTEAFF. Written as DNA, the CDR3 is TGTGCCAGCAGCTTGTGGCAGGTGGACACTGAAGCTTTCTTT.

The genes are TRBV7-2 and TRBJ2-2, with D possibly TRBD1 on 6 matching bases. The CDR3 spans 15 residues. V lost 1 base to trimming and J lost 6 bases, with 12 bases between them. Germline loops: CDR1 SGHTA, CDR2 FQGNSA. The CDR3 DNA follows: TGTGCCAGCAGCTTAGACAGGGTTTATTCCGGGGAGCTGTTTTTT. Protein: CASSLDRVYSGELFF.

Written as DNA, the CDR3 is TGCGCCAGCAGCCCTCAACTAGCGGGGGGTCCCTCTGGGGCCAACGTCCTGACTTTC. Amino acids: CASSPQLAGGPSGANVLTF. V is TRBV4-3 and J is TRBJ2-6; the match to TRBD2 covers 12 bases. Germline loops: CDR1 LGHNA, CDR2 YSLEER. This CDR3 spans 19 amino acids. V dropped 4 bases and J dropped 0; count of bases not matched to a gene: 7.

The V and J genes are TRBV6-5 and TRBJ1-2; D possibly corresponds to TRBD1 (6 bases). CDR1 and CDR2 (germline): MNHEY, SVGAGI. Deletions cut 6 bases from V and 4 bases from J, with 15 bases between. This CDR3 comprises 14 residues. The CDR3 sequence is CASSPRGRAYGYTF. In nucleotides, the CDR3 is TGTGCCAGCAGCCCCAGGGGCAGAGCCTATGGCTACACCTTC.

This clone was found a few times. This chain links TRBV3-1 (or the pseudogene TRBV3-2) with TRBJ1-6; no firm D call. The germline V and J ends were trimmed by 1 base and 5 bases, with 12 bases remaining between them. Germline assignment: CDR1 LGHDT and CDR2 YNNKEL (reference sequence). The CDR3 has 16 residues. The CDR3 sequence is CASSQVSGSNNSPLHF. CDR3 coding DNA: TGTGCCAGCAGCCAAGTATCGGGGTCCAATAATTCACCCCTCCACTTT.

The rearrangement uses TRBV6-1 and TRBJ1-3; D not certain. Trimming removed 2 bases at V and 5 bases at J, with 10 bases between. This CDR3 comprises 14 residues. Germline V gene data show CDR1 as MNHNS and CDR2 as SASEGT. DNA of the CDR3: TGTGCCAGCAGTGAATTCGGGGAACGAAACACCATATATTTT. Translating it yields CASSEFGERNTIYF.

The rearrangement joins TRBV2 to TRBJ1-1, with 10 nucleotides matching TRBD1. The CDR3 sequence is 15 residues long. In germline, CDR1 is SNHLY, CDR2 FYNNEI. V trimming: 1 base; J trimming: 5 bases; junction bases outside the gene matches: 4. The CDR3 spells CASSEGRTGGTEAFF. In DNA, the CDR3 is TGTGCCAGCAGTGAAGGGAGGACAGGGGGAACTGAAGCTTTCTTT.